The clone carrying this TCR beta chain was counted ten times or more. The target antigen is unknown. TCR beta CDR3 regions were amplified from RNA transcripts. TCR CDR3 underwent first-round RT-PCR with the HTBI primer set. TCRdb ran MiXCR on the multiplex PCR reads and lists one entry per CDR3 protein. The table includes fewer than 900,000 distinct CDR3 sequences, under 20% detected once. Diagnoses rested on clinical symptoms, serum thyroxine and TRAb, thyroid ultrasound and orbital computed tomography. Preceding any ophthalmopathy symptoms, the blood sample dates from first hyperthyroidism diagnosis. The data were obtained in a study of T cells in Graves' hyperthyroidism and ophthalmopathy. CDR1 is ENHRY and CDR2 is SYGVKD in the germline V gene. The CDR3 sequence is 16 residues long. The J segment lost 4 bases and the V segment lost 2 bases, leaving 8 bases of the junction unmatched. Points from the study as a whole: Ophthalmopathy and stable hyperthyroidism were separated by a 13 V-J model. Before onset, ophthalmopathy was predicted by the model a median around 6 months earlier.

The chain is built from TRBV10-3 and TRBJ1-5; 7 bases line up with TRBD1. The clonotype was recovered from a woman aged 45 to 65 with Graves' hyperthyroidism that later progressed to Graves' ophthalmopathy. The sequenced material came from blood. The CDR3 spells CAISEARPGQNQPQHF. CDR3 sequence (DNA): TGTGCCATCAGTGAGGCCCGACCGGGACAGAATCAGCCCCAGCATTTT.